The 13 T cell receptor beta chains in this list originate from one sample, sequenced in a study of blood T cell repertoires in COVID-19. Assay used: immunoSEQ multiplex PCR; TCRdb lists only in-frame clones, some missing. The profile covers some 220,000 clones, with more than 70% appearing a single time and 10% to 15% taken by the ten largest. The specimen sequenced was peripheral blood. The receptors originated from a human donor in a cohort sampled during active COVID-19.

The chain employs TRBV10-3 and TRBJ1-1; possibly TRBD1 for D (5 bases). V dropped 8 bases and J dropped 3 bases, with 16 bases sitting between them. There are 14 residues in the CDR3. Per germline, CDR1 ENHRY and CDR2 SYGVKD. CDR3 sequence: CAIGSGGGDTEAFF. The CDR3 DNA sequence: TGTGCCATCGGGTCTGGGGGAGGGGACACTGAAGCTTTCTTT.

The chain employs TRBV2 and TRBJ2-2, with 9 bases that match TRBD2. The CDR3 loop spans 15 amino acids. J lost 2 bases, V lost 4 bases, and 2 bases had no gene match. Germline CDR1 SNHLY, CDR2 FYNNEI. The CDR3 spells CASSGTSVNTGELFF. CDR3 DNA: TGTGCCAGCAGTGGGACTAGCGTCAACACCGGGGAGCTGTTTTTT.

V is TRBV5-1 and J is TRBJ2-2, with D possibly matching TRBD2 (5 bases). The germline CDR1 and CDR2 sequences are SGHRS and YFSETQ. The CDR3 spans 15 residues. Trimming shortened V by 0 bases and J by 6 bases, and 12 bases separated the two germline ends. In DNA form, the CDR3 reads TGCGCCAGCAGCTTGGGTAGCGAGGTATCCGGGGAGCTGTTTTTT. Protein sequence: CASSLGSEVSGELFF.

This rearrangement joins TRBV6-5 to TRBJ2-3, with D possibly TRBD2 on 6 matching bases. This CDR3 spans 15 amino acids. V was trimmed by 6 bases and J by 2 bases, leaving 15 bases between them. Germline CDR1 reads MNHEY; CDR2 reads SVGAGI. CDR3 protein: CASSLDGTSTDTQYF. CDR3 nucleotides: TGTGCCAGCAGCCTGGACGGGACTTCCACAGATACGCAGTATTTT.

This clone was recorded once. The V gene is TRBV28, the J gene TRBJ2-5; 8 bases match TRBD1. Germline V gene data show CDR1 as MDHEN and CDR2 as SYDVKM. The CDR3 totals 13 residues. The V segment lost 6 bases and the J segment 4 bases; nucleotides outside the gene matches: 4. CDR3 sequence reads: CASRDRALETQYF. CDR3 in DNA: TGTGCCAGCAGGGACAGGGCCTTAGAGACCCAGTACTTC. The complete variable domain, with remaining parts taken from reference TRBV28 and TRBJ2-5, reads DVKVTQSSRYLVKRTGEKVFLECVQDMDHENMFWYRQDPGLGLRLIYFSYDVKMKEKGDIPEGYSVSREKKERFSLILESASTNQTSMYLCASRDRALETQYFGPGTRLLVL.

In nucleotides, the CDR3 is TGTGCCAGCAGTGAAGAGGGGGCGAGGGACACTGAAGCTTTCTTT. Translating it yields CASSEEGARDTEAFF. The V gene is TRBV6-1, the J gene TRBJ1-1, with 7 bases that match TRBD1. J gave up 3 bases and V 1 base, and 5 bases lay outside the gene matches. CDR1 is MNHNS, CDR2 SASEGT, per germline. This CDR3 spans 15 amino acids.

Here the CDR3 reads CASSPRDRGNGYTF. DNA of the CDR3: TGCGCCAGCAGCCCTCGGGACAGGGGAAATGGCTACACCTTC. The chain links TRBV5-1 to TRBJ1-2; TRBD1 matches 10 bases. From germline, CDR1 is SGHRS and CDR2 YFSETQ. The CDR3 consists of 14 residues. With 4 bases clipped from V and 6 bases from J, the junction kept 6 bases outside the gene matches.

V and J are TRBV7-6 and TRBJ1-4; 11 bases agree with TRBD1. V gave up 2 bases and J gave up 4 bases; unmatched junction bases: 3. Per the germline V gene, CDR1 is SGHVS and CDR2 is FNYEAQ. The CDR3 has 16 residues. CDR3 in amino acids: CASSLRTGGINEKLFF. The CDR3 region has the DNA TGTGCCAGCAGCTTAAGGACAGGGGGCATTAATGAAAAACTGTTTTTT.

The V gene is TRBV6-5, the J gene TRBJ2-1; 7 bases fit TRBD2. The CDR3 is made up of 16 amino acids. In germline, CDR1 is MNHEY, CDR2 SVGAGI. The ends lost 1 base at V and 3 bases at J; junction bases unmatched: 6. CDR3 sequence (DNA): TGTGCCAGCAGTTACTACGGGAGGAACAACTACAATGAGCAGTTCTTC. Encoded protein: CASSYYGRNNYNEQFF.

The table lists this clone with a few counts. This chain uses TRBV5-6 with TRBJ1-2; 8 bases align to TRBD1. The CDR3 has 15 amino acids. CDR1 SGHDT and CDR2 YYEEEE come from the germline V gene. Trimming removed 0 bases from V and 8 bases from J; junction bases left unmatched: 9. The CDR3 here is CASSLAQGAIGGYTF. CDR3 in DNA: TGTGCCAGCAGCTTGGCTCAGGGGGCCATTGGGGGCTACACCTTC.

In its sample, this clone was seen a few times. Other DNA sequences from this sample encode an identical CDR3 as well. The chain combines TRBV6-5 with TRBJ1-5; TRBD1 agrees at 11 bases. Germline-derived CDR1 and CDR2 are MNHEY and SVGAGI. With V trimmed by 6 bases and J by 7 bases, 2 bases remained unmatched. The length of the CDR3 is 13 residues. Written as DNA, the CDR3 is TGTGCCAGCAGGGGGGACAGGGGGCAGCCCCAGCATTTT. Protein product: CASRGDRGQPQHF.

The chain has TRBV24-1 and TRBJ1-5; 7 bases align to TRBD1. The CDR3 sequence is 17 residues long. J was trimmed by 3 bases and V by 2 bases; bases with no gene match: 9. The germline V gene encodes CDR1 KGHDR and CDR2 SFDVKD. CDR3 amino acids: CATSDSGDSGYNQPQHF. CDR3 bases: TGTGCCACCAGTGATTCCGGGGACAGTGGGTACAATCAGCCCCAGCATTTT.

V usage is TRBV29-1 and J usage is TRBJ1-1; possible D gene TRBD1, 6 bases. V gave up 3 bases and J gave up 9 bases, with 14 bases separating them. CDR3 length equals 12 residues. Germline lookup yields CDR1 SQVTM and CDR2 ANQGSEA. As DNA, the CDR3 is TGCAGCGTTGATATTATCCGGGACAAAGCTTTCTTT. Residues: CSVDIIRDKAFF.